There are a few counts of the clone carrying this T cell receptor (beta chain). It was cDNA, reverse transcribed from extracted RNA, that served as the sequencing template. Assay used: immunoSEQ multiplex PCR; TCRdb lists only in-frame clones, some missing. The sample contains approximately 98,000 clones, approximately 60% of which appear only once. The data belong to a study of CD8+ T cells in alopecia areata. The length of the CDR3 is 13 residues. Germline V gene sequence: CDR1 SQVTM, CDR2 ANQGSEA. V lost 7 bases and J lost 0, with 9 bases in between. This sequence joins TRBV29-1 and TRBJ1-4; TRBD1 is a possible D gene (5 bases). The origin of this receptor is a human donor in good health. The specimen sequenced was CD8+ T cells sorted from blood. Written as DNA, the CDR3 is TGCAGCGCCCAGACAGCAACTAATGAAAAACTGTTTTTT. Its protein is CSAQTATNEKLFF.